These 17 T cell receptor beta chains share one sample of origin, sequenced in a study of blood T cell repertoires in COVID-19. Libraries were prepared by immunoSEQ multiplex PCR; TCRdb keeps only in-frame clonotypes and omits some of them. The table has tens of thousands of clones, 82% seen once; the top ten hold roughly 8.7%. Sequenced: peripheral blood. These receptors originate from a woman of 80 years or more with acute or convalescent COVID-19.

This clone occurred many times. J is TRBJ2-7 and V is TRBV2; TRBD1 aligns across 8 bases. V dropped 6 bases and J dropped 4; count of bases not matched to a gene: 11. This CDR3 is 15 amino acids long. Germline CDR1 SNHLY, CDR2 FYNNEI. The CDR3 DNA is TGTGCCAGCAGCGGTTCAGCGGACAGGGTGTACGAGCAGTACTTC. Amino acids: CASSGSADRVYEQYF.

The rearrangement links TRBV5-1 to TRBJ1-5, with D hard to call. This CDR3 has 15 amino acids. CDR1 and CDR2 (germline): SGHRS, YFSETQ. V shed 0 bases and J shed 0 bases, with 7 bases lying between them. The CDR3 region is CASSLGHNSNQPQHF. DNA of the CDR3: TGCGCCAGCAGCTTGGGCCACAATAGCAATCAGCCCCAGCATTTT.

V and J are TRBV12-3 or TRBV12-4 and TRBJ2-1; maybe TRBD2 (6 bases). The length of the CDR3 is 12 residues. V shed 6 bases and J shed 9 bases, with 12 bases lying between them. CDR3 nucleotide sequence: TGTGCCAGCAGCCATAGCGGAACTGAGCAGTTCTTC. Translating gives CASSHSGTEQFF.

The chain carries TRBV6-6 and TRBJ2-1; the match to TRBD2 covers 8 bases. V shed 2 bases and J 8 bases; nucleotides not matched to a gene: 5. Germline V gene lookup returns CDR1 MNHNY and CDR2 SVGAGI (reference sequence). The CDR3 has 14 amino acids. The chain's CDR3 is CASSYTGGGDEQFF. As DNA, the CDR3 is TGTGCCAGCAGTTACACGGGAGGGGGGGATGAGCAGTTCTTC.

The rearrangement uses TRBV5-1 and TRBJ1-2; a weak D match, TRBD1 (6 bases). Trimming shortened V by 2 bases and J by 5 bases, and 10 bases separated the two germline ends. Germline lookup yields CDR1 SGHRS and CDR2 YFSETQ. This CDR3 spans 13 amino acids. As DNA, the CDR3 is TGCGCCAGCAGCTTAATTCAGGGGTATGGCTACACCTTC. As protein: CASSLIQGYGYTF.

V gene TRBV9 combines with J gene TRBJ1-3; D is ambiguous. CDR1 is SGDLS, CDR2 YYNGEE, per germline. V shed 0 bases and J shed 0 bases, with 10 bases lying between them. This CDR3 region has 16 residues. CDR3 DNA: TGTGCCAGCAGCGTAGGGGCCTTGATCTCTGGAAACACCATATATTTT. This translates into CASSVGALISGNTIYF.

The chain couples TRBV30 to TRBJ2-2, with a weak D call TRBD2 (6 bases). CDR3 length: 14 amino acids. Germline V gene lookup returns CDR1 GTSNPN and CDR2 SVGIG (reference sequence). The V and J ends lost 5 bases and 1 base respectively, with 11 bases between them. This chain's CDR3 is CAWWAGWNTGELFF. CDR3 sequence (DNA): TGTGCCTGGTGGGCGGGATGGAACACCGGGGAGCTGTTTTTT. The full variable domain, its missing parts supplied by reference TRBV30 and TRBJ2-2, is SQTIHQWPATLVQPVGSPLSLECTVEGTSNPNLYWYRQAAGRGLQLLFYSVGIGQISSEVPQNLSASRPQDRQFILSSKKLLLSDSGFYLCAWWAGWNTGELFFGEGSRLTVL.

V gene TRBV6-6 combines with J gene TRBJ2-3; TRBD2 matches at 10 bases. The CDR3 is 15 amino acids. J gave up 1 base and V 7 bases, and 5 bases lay outside the gene matches. Germline V gene data show CDR1 as MNHNY and CDR2 as SVGAGI (reference sequence). The CDR3 DNA sequence: TGTGCCAGCACCCCGAGCGGGAGGGGCACAGATACGCAGTATTTT. Its protein product is CASTPSGRGTDTQYF.

The CDR3 DNA reads TGTGCCAGCAGTGAAGTGGGAACAGGGACAGATACGCAGTATTTT. Its protein is CASSEVGTGTDTQYF. The V gene is TRBV2, the J gene TRBJ2-3; weak D call: TRBD1 (6 bases). In germline, CDR1 is SNHLY, CDR2 FYNNEI. The CDR3 has 15 residues. The V end lost 1 base, the J end lost 3 bases, and 11 bases lay between the germline ends.

The CDR3 region is CASSLYGRGDPGYTF. CDR3 coding DNA: TGTGCCAGCAGTTTATATGGCAGGGGGGACCCTGGCTACACCTTC. This sequence joins TRBV27 and TRBJ1-2; 7 nucleotides align to TRBD1. V lost 1 base and J lost 7; bases outside the gene matches: 9. The CDR3 is made up of 15 amino acids. Germline V gene data show CDR1 as MNHEY and CDR2 as SMNVEV (reference sequence).

This rearrangement joins TRBV19 to TRBJ1-3; no definite D call. Looked up from germline, CDR1 is LNHDA and CDR2 is SQIVND (reference sequence). The germline V and J ends were trimmed by 10 bases and 2 bases, with 18 bases remaining between them. This CDR3 has 15 residues. This CDR3 reads CATTRLAAAGNTIYF. CDR3 in DNA: TGTGCCACCACTAGACTGGCCGCAGCTGGAAACACCATATATTTT.

This clone was found once. In DNA, the CDR3 is TGTGCAAGTCGCCCCCCGCCGCCGCCCGGGTCCTATAATTCACCCCTCCACTTT. It yields the protein CASRPPPPPGSYNSPLHF. The V gene is TRBV12-2, the J gene TRBJ1-6. TRBV12-2 constitutes a pseudogene. The CDR3 extends over 18 amino acids.

The J gene is TRBJ1-2, the V gene TRBV5-1; no clear D. This CDR3 contains 16 residues. The ends were cut back, 4 bases at V and 13 bases at J, with 29 bases in the middle. Germline CDR1 SGHRS, CDR2 YFSETQ. This CDR3 reads CASSRMEGGVFVGSTF. The DNA of the CDR3 is TGCGCCAGCAGCCGGATGGAGGGTGGGGTTTTCGTCGGTTCCACCTTC. The variable domain in full, with the rest retrieved from reference TRBV5-1 and TRBJ1-2, is KAGVTQTPRYLIKTRGQQVTLSCSPISGHRSVSWYQQTPGQGLQFLFEYFSETQRNKGNFPGRFSGRQFSNSRSEMNVSTLELGDSALYLCASSRMEGGVFVGSTFGSGTRLTVV.

The chain is built from TRBV4-1 and TRBJ1-5; D is possibly TRBD1 (5 bases). CDR1 is MGHRA, CDR2 YSYEKL, per germline. V was shortened by 1 base and J by 7 bases, with 20 bases between the two germline ends. This CDR3 contains 17 residues. The CDR3: CASSQVWPRVWTQPQHF. The CDR3 DNA follows: TGCGCCAGCAGCCAAGTCTGGCCCAGGGTTTGGACGCAGCCCCAGCATTTT.

The chain links TRBV6-5 to TRBJ2-1, with TRBD2 identical over 12 bases. Germline CDR1 reads MNHEY; CDR2 reads SVGAGI. There are 14 residues in the CDR3. V lost 6 bases to trimming and J lost 5 bases; unmatched junction nucleotides: 2. The CDR3 region has the DNA TGTGCCAGCAGAAGACTAGCGGGAGACAATGAGCAGTTCTTC. The encoded protein is CASRRLAGDNEQFF.

This rearrangement joins TRBV6-5 to TRBJ2-4; D unresolved. The CDR3 runs 11 residues. Trimming cost V 5 bases and J 7 bases, with 6 bases left between them. The V gene's germline CDR1 is MNHEY and CDR2 SVGAGI. The CDR3, as DNA: TGTGCCAGCAGTACTCGGAACATTCAGTACTTC. It is translated as CASSTRNIQYF.

V and J are TRBV28 and TRBJ1-5, with 11 nucleotides matching TRBD1. Trimming cost V 5 bases and J 7 bases; bases outside gene matches: 7. The V gene's germline CDR1 is MDHEN and CDR2 SYDVKM. The CDR3 has 15 amino acids. Here the CDR3 reads CASSAGQGAKQPQHF. The CDR3 coding sequence is TGTGCCAGCAGTGCTGGACAGGGGGCGAAACAGCCCCAGCATTTT.